This paragraph covers one TCR beta chain sequence. V shed 3 bases, J shed 1 base, and the junction held 6 bases outside the gene matches. Per germline, CDR1 MNHEY and CDR2 SMNVEV (reference sequence). There are 16 residues in the CDR3. This entry belongs to a study of T cell changes during pregnancy in multiple sclerosis. Profiled with immunoSEQ multiplex PCR; TCRdb holds only in-frame clones, not every one. The sample yields 40,000 to 50,000 clones, 80% to 90% seen once. This sequence originates from a female donor with multiple sclerosis, enrolled in a pregnancy study. The V and J genes are TRBV27 and TRBJ1-2; 9 bases are shared with TRBD1. Material: CD4+ T cells from peripheral blood mononuclear cells, obtained in the first trimester of pregnancy. CDR3 coding DNA: TGTGCCAGCAGTTTCGCAGGGACAGGGAGTAACTATGGCTACACCTTC. This encodes CASSFAGTGSNYGYTF.